This T cell receptor beta chain was sequenced during a study of shared clonotypes between healthy human individuals. The wider study: Three men and a couple of women, aged 18 to 49, were donors. CD8 memory received one plate per donor, CD8 naive two, CD4 memory three and CD4 naive three.

Regarding this clone: Its antigen is still unknown.

Method: immunoSEQ multiplex PCR; TCRdb's copy keeps in-frame clones and lacks some. The sample has roughly 1,500,000 clones, approximately 98.5% seen once. This CDR3 comprises 17 residues. Germline trimming cut 0 bases from V and 4 bases from J; bases unmatched to any gene: 7. Looked up from germline, CDR1 is LNHNV and CDR2 is YYDKDF (reference sequence). Study-level points and caveats: It was expected that sequencing depth would affect clonotype sharing among donors.

HIV-negative, healthy adults without recent acute infections or vaccinations were the donors. The chain employs TRBV15 and TRBJ2-3; TRBD2 matches 10 bases. Sequenced: naive CD4+ T cells sorted from blood. The subset here: CD45RA+ positively selected. This receptor was obtained from a man aged 25 to 40 in good health. This CDR3 is CATSREMASGSSDTQYF. In DNA, the CDR3 is TGTGCCACCAGCAGAGAAATGGCTAGCGGGAGCTCAGATACGCAGTATTTT.